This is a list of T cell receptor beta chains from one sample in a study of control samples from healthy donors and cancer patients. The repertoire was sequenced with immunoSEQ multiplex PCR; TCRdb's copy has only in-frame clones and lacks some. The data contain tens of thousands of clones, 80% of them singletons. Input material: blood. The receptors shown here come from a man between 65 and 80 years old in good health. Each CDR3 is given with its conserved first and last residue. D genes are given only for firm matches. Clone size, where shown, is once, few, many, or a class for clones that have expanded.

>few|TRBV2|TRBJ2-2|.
CASLDRTGAGELFF
TGTGCCAGCCTGGACCGTACCGGGGCCGGGGAGCTGTTTTTT
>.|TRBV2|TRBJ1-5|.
CASSPTRGVEQPQHF
TGTGCCAGCAGCCCTACCAGGGGAGTTGAACAGCCCCAGCATTTT
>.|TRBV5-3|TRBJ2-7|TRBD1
CARSLLRDRDVLVVHEQYF
TGTGCCAGAAGCTTGCTCCGGGACAGGGATGTCCTAGTTGTCCACGAGCAGTACTTC
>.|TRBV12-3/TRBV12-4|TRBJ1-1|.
CASSFYRNTEAFF
TGTGCCAGCAGTTTTTACAGGAACACTGAAGCTTTCTTT
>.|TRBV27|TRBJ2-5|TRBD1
CASSRNRGRETQYF
TGTGCCAGCAGTAGAAACAGGGGTCGCGAGACCCAGTACTTC
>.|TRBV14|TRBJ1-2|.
CASSRLVFGYTF
TGTGCCAGCAGCCGGCTGGTCTTTGGCTACACCTTC
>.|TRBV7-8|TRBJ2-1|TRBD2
CASSPRTSGAGDEQFF
TGTGCCAGCAGCCCCCGGACTAGCGGGGCCGGGGATGAGCAGTTCTTC
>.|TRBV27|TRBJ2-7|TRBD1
CASRPTGTPYEQYF
TGTGCCAGCAGACCGACAGGGACGCCCTACGAGCAGTACTTC
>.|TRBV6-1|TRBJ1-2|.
CASSEAGATAYGYTF
TGTGCCAGCAGTGAAGCAGGGGCAACAGCTTATGGCTACACCTTC
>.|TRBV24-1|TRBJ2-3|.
CATSDYITDTQYF
TGTGCCACCAGTGATTATATTACAGATACGCAGTATTTT
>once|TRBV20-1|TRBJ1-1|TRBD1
CSASLSGGTEAFF
TGCAGTGCTAGTCTTTCAGGGGGCACTGAAGCTTTCTTT
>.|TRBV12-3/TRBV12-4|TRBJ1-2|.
CASSPRDYGYTF
TGTGCCAGCTCCCCCAGGGACTATGGCTACACCTTC
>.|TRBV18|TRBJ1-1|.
CASSPINGGPNAEAFF
TGTGCCAGCTCACCAATAAATGGGGGGCCCAACGCTGAAGCTTTCTTT
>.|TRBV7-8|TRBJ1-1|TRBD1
CASSSSKGQMNTEAFF
TGTGCCAGCAGCTCATCGAAGGGACAGATGAACACTGAAGCTTTCTTT
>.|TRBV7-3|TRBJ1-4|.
CASSLALGGKLFF
TGTGCCAGCAGCTTAGCTTTGGGCGGAAAACTGTTTTTT
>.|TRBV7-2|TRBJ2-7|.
CASSLALAVLQYF
TGTGCCAGCAGCTTAGCGCTGGCAGTTTTACAGTACTTC
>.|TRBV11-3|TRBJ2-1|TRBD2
CASSLMSSGTFYNEQFF
TGTGCCAGCAGCCTTATGTCCAGCGGGACTTTTTACAATGAGCAGTTCTTC
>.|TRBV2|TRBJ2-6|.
CASSDRAGANVLTF
TGTGCCAGCAGTGATAGGGCTGGGGCCAACGTCCTGACTTTC
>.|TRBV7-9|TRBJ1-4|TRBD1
CASSGTGDEKLFF
TGTGCCAGCAGCGGCACAGGGGACGAAAAACTGTTTTTT